Listed here are 25 T cell receptor beta chains from one sample, sequenced in a study of T cells after yellow fever vaccination. TCRdb fed the 5' RACE reads into MiXCR, producing one record per CDR3 protein. Of 400,000 or so distinct CDR3 sequences detected, roughly 6.1% appear once; the ten largest clones hold 15%. The specimen comprised PBMCs, sampled 5 days after the yellow fever booster vaccination. The source of these receptors is a man aged 25-45 years who received the YFV17D yellow fever vaccine.

This rearrangement joins TRBV29-1 to TRBJ2-7; D ambiguous. Germline V gives CDR1 SQVTM, CDR2 ANQGSEA. The CDR3 contains 17 residues. V lost 6 bases and J 2 bases, leaving 26 bases between the germline ends. CDR3 protein: CSVKLRVDVVLAYEQYF. CDR3 nucleotide sequence: TGCAGCGTGAAGTTGCGCGTTGATGTCGTCCTAGCCTACGAGCAGTACTTC.

This clonotype was counted between two and nine times. The genes are TRBV19 and TRBJ2-1; D remains unclear. This CDR3 contains 14 residues. The V end lost 3 bases, the J end lost 8 bases, and 14 bases lay between the germline ends. CDR1 LNHDA and CDR2 SQIVND come from the germline V gene (reference sequence). CDR3 protein: CASSISLEIHEQFF. DNA of the CDR3: TGTGCCAGTAGTATCTCCCTAGAAATTCATGAGCAGTTCTTC.

This clonotype occurred a few times. V gene TRBV12-3 or TRBV12-4 combines with J gene TRBJ1-1; D is ambiguous. Trimming pared 5 bases from V and 4 bases from J, leaving 11 bases between. There are 13 residues in the CDR3. The CDR3 loop reads CASSPDGSTEAFF. The CDR3 nucleotides read TGTGCCAGCAGTCCCGATGGGAGCACTGAAGCTTTCTTT.

The DNA for the CDR3 is TGTGCCAGCAGCGAGCTAGCGGGAGTTTTGAATGAGCAGTTCTTC. The encoded protein is CASSELAGVLNEQFF. The rearrangement joins TRBV7-8 to TRBJ2-1, with 10 bases aligning to TRBD2. Germline CDR1 SGHVS, CDR2 FQNEAQ. The V and J ends lost 5 bases and 7 bases, in that order; junction bases with no gene match: 8. The length of the CDR3 is 15 residues.

This clonotype was observed a few times. DNA of the CDR3: TGCGCCAGCAGCTTGGTGCAGGGAGTAGGAGAGACCCAGTACTTC. This sequence encodes CASSLVQGVGETQYF. V is TRBV5-1 and J is TRBJ2-5; D assignment may be TRBD1 or TRBD2 (5 bases each). The CDR3 has 15 residues. V was clipped by 0 bases and J by 4 bases, with 13 bases between them. Germline assignment: CDR1 SGHRS and CDR2 YFSETQ.

V gene TRBV6-5 combines with J gene TRBJ2-2; tentatively, D is TRBD1 (8 bases). CDR1 and CDR2 (germline): MNHEY, SVGAGI. The length of the CDR3 is 15 residues. V lost 8 bases, J lost 5 bases, and 18 bases lay in between. The CDR3 coding sequence is TGTGCCAGCCAAGACAGGGGAGGGGGTACCGGGGAGCTGTTTTTT. It codes for CASQDRGGGTGELFF.

There are a few counts of this clonotype. The chain couples TRBV7-2 to TRBJ1-1, with D perhaps TRBD1 (6 bases). V lost 2 bases and J 5 bases, leaving 12 bases between the germline ends. Germline loops: CDR1 SGHTA, CDR2 FQGNSA. This CDR3 comprises 14 residues. The CDR3 bases are TGTGCCAGCAGCTTACGAGGGGGGAGGACTGAAGCTTTCTTT. It codes for CASSLRGGRTEAFF. The whole variable domain, filled in from reference TRBV7-2 and TRBJ1-1, reads GAGVSQSPSNKVTEKGKDVELRCDPISGHTALYWYRQSLGQGLEFLIYFQGNSAPDKSGLPSDRFSAERTGGSVSTLTIQRTQQEDSAVYLCASSLRGGRTEAFFGQGTRLTVV.

This clonotype was seen only a few times. The rearrangement joins TRBV5-1 to TRBJ2-7, with D possibly matching TRBD1 (5 bases). V gave up 5 bases and J gave up 2 bases, with 14 bases separating them. CDR1 is SGHRS and CDR2 is YFSETQ in the germline V gene. The CDR3 sequence is 14 residues long. The CDR3 protein is CASSISREAYEQYF. The CDR3 region has the DNA TGCGCCAGCAGTATATCCAGGGAAGCCTACGAGCAGTACTTC.

This clonotype has a handful of counts. V gene TRBV12-3 or TRBV12-4 combines with J gene TRBJ2-5; maybe TRBD2 (5 bases). The CDR3 is 14 amino acids. V lost 4 bases and J 5 bases, leaving 14 bases between the germline ends. The CDR3 protein is CASSSGILQETQYF. In DNA form, the CDR3 reads TGTGCCAGCAGTTCCGGGATCCTCCAGGAGACCCAGTACTTC.

This chain connects TRBV18 to TRBJ2-7; possibly TRBD1 for D (6 bases). V lost 0 bases to trimming and J lost 3 bases, with 9 bases between them. The CDR3 is made up of 14 amino acids. CDR1 is KGHSH and CDR2 is LQKENI in the germline V gene. The CDR3 DNA follows: TGTGCCAGCTCACCACCGGACAGCAACTACGAGCAGTACTTC. Its protein is CASSPPDSNYEQYF.

At least ten counts were recorded for this clonotype. The chain carries TRBV20-1 and TRBJ2-5; D is unresolved. CDR3 length: 13 amino acids. V was trimmed by 1 base and J by 5 bases, leaving 11 bases between them. Germline V lookup: CDR1 DFQATT, CDR2 SNEGSKA (reference sequence). CDR3 in DNA: TGCAGTGCTAGAGGTGTTTCCGTTGAGACCCAGTACTTC. It translates to CSARGVSVETQYF.

This clonotype has at least ten counts. The genes are TRBV20-1 and TRBJ2-1, with a tentative D call TRBD2 (6 bases). The CDR3 extends over 13 amino acids. Per germline, CDR1 DFQATT and CDR2 SNEGSKA (reference sequence). Deletions cut 3 bases from V and 0 bases from J, with 6 bases between. In DNA, the CDR3 is TGCAGTGCTAGCGGGGGCTCCTACAATGAGCAGTTCTTC. Translation gives CSASGGSYNEQFF.

A few counts support this clonotype. The chain combines TRBV5-1 with TRBJ2-3, with 14 bases aligning to TRBD2. This CDR3 region has 20 residues. V shed 4 bases and J 0 bases; nucleotides not matched to a gene: 13. Per the germline V gene, CDR1 is SGHRS and CDR2 is YFSETQ. The CDR3: CASSRRTSGRTTVSTDTQYF. The DNA of the CDR3 is TGCGCCAGCAGCCGACGGACTAGCGGGAGGACGACAGTTAGCACAGATACGCAGTATTTT.

This clonotype was seen a handful of times. The chain's CDR3 is CSATPLGGNQPQHF. CDR3 nucleotides: TGCAGTGCTACACCATTGGGGGGCAATCAGCCCCAGCATTTT. V is TRBV20-1 and J is TRBJ1-5; possibly TRBD1 for D (5 bases). Germline loops: CDR1 DFQATT, CDR2 SNEGSKA (reference sequence). The CDR3 extends over 14 amino acids. Trimming left V 4 bases short and J 2 bases short, with 12 bases between.

This clonotype was detected ten times or more. The chain has TRBV6-5 and TRBJ2-3; 7 positions match TRBD2. The CDR3 consists of 15 residues. The trim removed 2 bases at V and 4 bases at J, leaving 6 bases unmatched. Germline V gene data show CDR1 as MNHEY and CDR2 as SVGAGI. The CDR3 DNA reads TGTGCCAGCAGTTACGGGAGGGTAGTTTCAGATACGCAGTATTTT. It is translated as CASSYGRVVSDTQYF.

This clonotype appeared a few times. CDR3 residues: CSARTSGSHEQYF. The CDR3 DNA is TGCAGTGCTAGGACTAGCGGGTCCCACGAGCAGTACTTC. The chain uses TRBV20-1 and TRBJ2-7, with 10 bases that match TRBD2. Germline trimming cut 3 bases from V and 5 bases from J; bases unmatched to any gene: 4. The CDR3 runs to 13 residues. The V gene's germline CDR1 is DFQATT and CDR2 SNEGSKA (reference sequence).

Many counts were recorded for this clonotype. The J gene is TRBJ2-7, the V gene TRBV27; TRBD1 agrees at 8 bases. The germline V gene has CDR1 MNHEY and CDR2 SMNVEV (reference sequence). The CDR3 sequence is 15 residues long. Trimming cost V 6 bases and J 6 bases; bases outside gene matches: 13. CDR3 nucleotides: TGTGCCAGCAGCTTCGGACAGGGAAGAAGTGGCGAGCAGTACTTC. Translated, it gives CASSFGQGRSGEQYF.

This clonotype was counted at least ten times. The chain joins TRBV20-1 to TRBJ2-2; the match to TRBD1 covers 8 bases. CDR3 length: 14 amino acids. Germline assignment: CDR1 DFQATT and CDR2 SNEGSKA (reference sequence). After removal of 5 bases from V and 6 bases from J, the junction contained 8 bases not matched to a gene. For the CDR3, the DNA is TGCAGTGCTTATACGGGGACAGGTCCCGGGGAGCTGTTTTTT. It is translated as CSAYTGTGPGELFF.

V is TRBV5-6 and J is TRBJ2-1, with D maybe TRBD1 (6 bases). This CDR3 has 14 residues. Germline V gives CDR1 SGHDT, CDR2 YYEEEE. Trimming shortened V by 4 bases and J by 12 bases, and 20 bases separated the two germline ends. CDR3 sequence reads: CASSPPYQGTGQFF. CDR3 DNA: TGTGCCAGCAGCCCGCCCTACCAGGGGACGGGGCAGTTCTTC.

There are many counts of this clonotype. The chain links TRBV6-2 or TRBV6-3 to TRBJ1-5; maybe TRBD1 (6 bases). The CDR3 consists of 13 residues. The germline CDR1 and CDR2 sequences are MNHEY and SVGEGT. With 6 bases removed from V and 4 bases from J, the gap between germline ends came to 10 bases. This chain's CDR3 is CASRWTENQPQHF. CDR3 in DNA: TGTGCCAGCAGGTGGACAGAAAATCAGCCCCAGCATTTT.

This clonotype has more than one count but fewer than ten. CDR3 residues: CASSPPVGDSDNEKLFF. The CDR3 DNA reads TGTGCCAGCTCACCACCAGTGGGGGATTCCGATAATGAAAAACTGTTTTTT. V and J are TRBV18 and TRBJ1-4; possible D gene TRBD1, 5 bases. The ends were cut back, 0 bases at V and 4 bases at J, with 15 bases in the middle. Germline loops: CDR1 KGHSH, CDR2 LQKENI. The CDR3 totals 17 residues.

V gene TRBV6-5 combines with J gene TRBJ2-1, with 9 bases that match TRBD2. This CDR3 is 15 amino acids long. The germline V gene has CDR1 MNHEY and CDR2 SVGAGI. The J segment lost 4 bases and the V segment lost 2 bases, leaving 3 bases of the junction unmatched. Written as DNA, the CDR3 is TGTGCCAGCAGTTACCAGAGCGGGGGGTACAATGAGCAGTTCTTC. It specifies CASSYQSGGYNEQFF.

The rearrangement links TRBV6-5 to TRBJ2-5, with TRBD1 identical over 7 bases. V dropped 6 bases and J dropped 1; count of bases not matched to a gene: 11. The CDR3 is 16 residues long. CDR1 and CDR2 (germline): MNHEY, SVGAGI. CDR3 region: CASSHSATGSQETQYF. The CDR3, as DNA: TGTGCCAGCAGCCACTCCGCGACAGGGTCCCAAGAGACCCAGTACTTC.

This clonotype was found many times. This chain joins TRBV7-2 and TRBJ1-4; D perhaps matches TRBD1 (5 bases). The CDR3 is 13 amino acids. Germline CDR1 and CDR2: SGHTA and FQGNSA. The ends were cut back, 4 bases at V and 8 bases at J, with 11 bases in the middle. CDR3 region: CASSSRVSEKLFF. DNA of the CDR3: TGTGCCAGCAGCTCCAGGGTATCGGAAAAACTGTTTTTT.

The gene calls are TRBV11-2 and TRBJ2-3, with 14 nucleotides matching TRBD2. Germline loops: CDR1 SGHAT, CDR2 FQNNGV. CDR3 length: 18 residues. J gave up 2 bases and V 2 bases, and 6 bases lay outside the gene matches. Here the CDR3 reads CASSLMRLAGGVTDTQYF. As DNA, the CDR3 is TGTGCCAGCAGCTTAATGAGACTAGCGGGAGGGGTCACAGATACGCAGTATTTT. The complete variable domain, with remaining parts taken from reference TRBV11-2 and TRBJ2-3, reads EAGVAQSPRYKIIEKRQSVAFWCNPISGHATLYWYQQILGQGPKLLIQFQNNGVVDDSQLPKDRFSAERLKGVDSTLKIQPAKLEDSAVYLCASSLMRLAGGVTDTQYFGPGTRLTVL.